One and the same sample provided the 25 T cell receptor beta chains below, sequenced in a study of shared clonotypes between healthy human individuals. Profiling relied on immunoSEQ multiplex PCR, and the TCRdb table lists in-frame clones only, not all of them. Here the sample spans more than 850,000 clones, about 80% being singletons. The sequencing sample was made of memory CD4+ T cells from PBMCs. Subset in this sample: CD45RA-negative fraction. The receptors come from a young man in good health. Some clones in this sample may be carry-over from other donors' samples.

The table lists this clone with a count of one. The chain is built from TRBV4-3 and TRBJ1-4; D not certain. CDR3 length equals 16 residues. The V gene's germline CDR1 is LGHNA and CDR2 YSLEER. Deletions cut 0 bases from V and 4 bases from J, with 12 bases between. The CDR3 nucleotides read TGCGCCAGCAGCCAAGATATGGCCGGGTATAATGAAAAACTGTTTTTT. Amino acids: CASSQDMAGYNEKLFF.

DNA for the CDR3: TGCGCCAGCAGCTTGCCTCTGGGACAGGGGAATGAAAAACTGTTTTTT. It encodes CASSLPLGQGNEKLFF. The chain recombines TRBV5-1 with TRBJ1-4; TRBD1 matches at 10 bases. This CDR3 region has 16 residues. The J segment lost 5 bases and the V segment lost 1 base, leaving 5 bases of the junction unmatched. CDR1 and CDR2 (germline): SGHRS, YFSETQ.

This rearrangement joins TRBV10-3 to TRBJ2-3; 10 nucleotides line up with TRBD2. The germline gives CDR1 ENHRY, CDR2 SYGVKD. V lost 3 bases and J lost 5; bases outside the gene matches: 5. This CDR3 comprises 15 residues. CDR3 in DNA: TGTGCCATCAGTGAACTAGCGGGAAGGTTAGATACGCAGTATTTT. The encoded protein is CAISELAGRLDTQYF.

The genes are TRBV6-5 and TRBJ1-3, with D hard to call. V gave up 4 bases and J gave up 3 bases, with 7 bases separating them. This CDR3 contains 13 residues. Germline lookup yields CDR1 MNHEY and CDR2 SVGAGI. The CDR3 sequence: CASSSGYGNTIYF. The CDR3 DNA sequence: TGTGCCAGCAGTTCAGGCTATGGAAACACCATATATTTT.

The chain recombines TRBV10-3 with TRBJ2-4, with TRBD2 matching over 11 bases. J lost 8 bases, V lost 1 base, and 1 base had no gene match. This CDR3 is built from 14 residues. Germline CDR1 is ENHRY and CDR2 is SYGVKD. The CDR3 DNA sequence: TGTGCCATCAGTGAGTTACTAGCGGGGGACATTCAGTACTTC. It encodes CAISELLAGDIQYF.

The rearrangement uses TRBV5-1 and TRBJ2-1; no firm D call. This CDR3 spans 15 amino acids. V dropped 4 bases and J dropped 0 bases, with 11 bases sitting between them. Germline V gives CDR1 SGHRS, CDR2 YFSETQ. Here the CDR3 reads CASSPQVSSYNEQFF. The CDR3 bases are TGCGCCAGCAGCCCCCAGGTGAGCTCCTACAATGAGCAGTTCTTC.

A word on this clone: Other DNA sequences in the sample encode the same CDR3. CDR3 in amino acids: CASSLTGGTEAFF. CDR3 nucleotide sequence: TGTGCCAGCAGCCTTACCGGGGGCACTGAAGCTTTCTTT. The chain joins TRBV6-5 to TRBJ1-1; possibly TRBD1 for D (5 bases). The CDR3 is made up of 13 amino acids. V lost 6 bases to trimming and J lost 4 bases, with 12 bases between them. The V gene's germline CDR1 is MNHEY and CDR2 SVGAGI.

This clone was detected once. V usage is TRBV2 and J usage is TRBJ2-7; possible D gene TRBD2, 6 bases. The CDR3 has 15 amino acids. Per germline, CDR1 SNHLY and CDR2 FYNNEI. V lost 2 bases, J lost 4 bases, and 15 bases lay in between. The CDR3 spells CASSEQRAGGYEQYF. CDR3 DNA sequence: TGTGCCAGCAGTGAACAGCGGGCTGGGGGGTACGAGCAGTACTTC.

The CDR3 reads CASSRRSLGEQYF. The CDR3 DNA follows: TGTGCCAGCAGCCGCCGGAGTTTAGGGGAGCAGTACTTC. This chain joins TRBV5-8 and TRBJ2-7; D is unresolved. Germline V gene lookup returns CDR1 SGHTS and CDR2 YDEGEE. CDR3 length: 13 amino acids. V lost 4 bases and J lost 7, with 15 bases in between.

The chain employs TRBV5-1 and TRBJ2-5; 10 nucleotides match TRBD1. The trim removed 1 base at V and 5 bases at J, leaving 14 bases unmatched. Germline V lookup: CDR1 SGHRS, CDR2 YFSETQ. The CDR3 runs 18 residues. For the CDR3, the DNA is TGCGCCAGCAGCTTGACTCCGGGACAGGGGCAAACTTGGGAGACCCAGTACTTC. Encoded protein: CASSLTPGQGQTWETQYF.

The V call is TRBV2, the J call TRBJ2-2; 7 bases agree with TRBD2. The CDR3 is made up of 15 amino acids. With 2 bases clipped from V and 4 bases from J, the junction kept 4 bases outside the gene matches. In germline, CDR1 is SNHLY, CDR2 FYNNEI. CDR3 residues: CASSERGGSTGELFF. The DNA for the CDR3 is TGTGCCAGCAGTGAAAGGGGCGGGAGCACCGGGGAGCTGTTTTTT.

The chain joins TRBV10-1 to TRBJ2-7; D may correspond to TRBD1 or TRBD2 (6 bases each). The CDR3 has 14 residues. Germline assignment: CDR1 WNHNN and CDR2 SYGVQD (reference sequence). Trimming cost V 3 bases and J 3 bases, with 12 bases left between them. This chain's CDR3 is CASSEGRGGYEQYF. CDR3 DNA: TGCGCCAGCAGTGAAGGCAGGGGAGGCTACGAGCAGTACTTC.

This clone was seen once. The rearrangement links TRBV6-1 to TRBJ1-5; 8 bases align to TRBD1. The CDR3 is 15 amino acids. The germline gives CDR1 MNHNS, CDR2 SASEGT. With 0 bases clipped from V and 9 bases from J, the junction kept 7 bases outside the gene matches. CDR3 sequence reads: CASSEAETGAMPQHF. The CDR3 DNA reads as TGTGCCAGCAGTGAAGCGGAGACAGGGGCCATGCCCCAGCATTTT.

In its sample, this clone was seen a few times. The chain joins TRBV6-1 to TRBJ1-5; D not resolved. The CDR3 has 13 amino acids. Germline values: CDR1 MNHNS, CDR2 SASEGT. Trimming stripped 4 bases from V and 0 bases from J, with 4 bases between. CDR3 residues: CASSAYSNQPQHF. The CDR3 DNA reads as TGTGCCAGCAGTGCTTATAGCAATCAGCCCCAGCATTTT.

With respect to this clone: The sample has other DNA sequences that encode this CDR3 too. The V gene is TRBV27, the J gene TRBJ1-2; TRBD1 matches 8 bases. The CDR3 has 11 residues. Germline lookup yields CDR1 MNHEY and CDR2 SMNVEV (reference sequence). With 4 bases clipped from V and 8 bases from J, the junction kept 0 bases outside the gene matches. As DNA, the CDR3 is TGTGCCAGCAGTTCAGGGGGCGGCTACACCTTC. Protein: CASSSGGGYTF.

The chain uses TRBV6-1 and TRBJ2-1; 7 bases fit TRBD1. The junction had 4 bases not matched to a gene; V was cut back by 7 bases and J by 4 bases. Germline V gene lookup returns CDR1 MNHNS and CDR2 SASEGT. The CDR3 runs 13 residues. CDR3 DNA sequence: TGTGCCAGCAAGGCAGGGGGTTACAATGAGCAGTTCTTC. Translation: CASKAGGYNEQFF.

This clone was recorded only once. The rearrangement joins TRBV7-3 to TRBJ2-1; the D gene is possibly TRBD2 (6 bases). The V gene's germline CDR1 is SGHTA and CDR2 FQGTGA. The length of the CDR3 is 14 residues. The V end was cut by 2 bases, the J end by 6 bases, with 11 bases between. The CDR3 coding sequence is TGTGCCAGCAGCTTAGGTCTAGCGAGCAATGAGCAGTTCTTC. It encodes CASSLGLASNEQFF.

The CDR3: CASSPTGGAKLFF. In DNA form, the CDR3 reads TGCGCCAGCAGCCCGACAGGGGGCGCGAAACTGTTTTTT. The chain carries TRBV5-1 and TRBJ1-4; 10 bases map to TRBD1. Germline lookup yields CDR1 SGHRS and CDR2 YFSETQ. The CDR3 contains 13 residues. The V segment lost 4 bases and the J segment 11 bases; nucleotides outside the gene matches: 5.

The chain carries TRBV27 and TRBJ1-2, with D unclear. Trimming stripped 3 bases from V and 12 bases from J, with 17 bases between. Germline CDR1 and CDR2: MNHEY and SMNVEV (reference sequence). This CDR3 is 13 amino acids long. Written as DNA, the CDR3 is TGTGCCAGCAGTTTGTCGGGGAGGTCAGCTCACACCTTC. Translating gives CASSLSGRSAHTF.

The V call is TRBV18, the J call TRBJ1-5; no clear D gene. From germline, CDR1 is KGHSH and CDR2 LQKENI. The CDR3 runs 14 residues. Between the trimmed V and J ends, which lost 3 bases and 2 bases, there was a span of 8 bases. The CDR3 reads CASSPDIRNQPQHF. DNA for the CDR3: TGTGCCAGCTCACCTGACATACGCAATCAGCCCCAGCATTTT.

The J gene is TRBJ2-7, the V gene TRBV5-4; D tentatively fits TRBD1 or TRBD2 (6 bases each). The CDR3 loop spans 14 amino acids. Trimming shortened V by 4 bases and J by 3 bases, and 14 bases separated the two germline ends. From germline, CDR1 is SGHNT and CDR2 YYREEE (reference sequence). CDR3 coding DNA: TGTGCCAGCAGCGGGGGGCTAGCGAGCTACGAGCAGTACTTC. It specifies CASSGGLASYEQYF.

The chain couples TRBV2 to TRBJ1-1; D ambiguous. V was shortened by 6 bases and J by 6 bases, with 8 bases between the two germline ends. The CDR3 runs to 11 residues. CDR1 SNHLY and CDR2 FYNNEI come from the germline V gene. The CDR3 nucleotides are TGTGCCAGCAGACGCGGGGCTGAAGCTTTCTTT. Its translation: CASRRGAEAFF.

CDR3 protein: CASSRKGPNQPQHF. CDR3 bases: TGTGCCAGTAGTCGCAAGGGGCCAAATCAGCCCCAGCATTTT. The chain employs TRBV19 and TRBJ1-5, with D perhaps TRBD1 (5 bases). Trimming removed 5 bases from V and 4 bases from J, with 12 bases in between. This CDR3 contains 14 residues. Germline V gives CDR1 LNHDA, CDR2 SQIVND (reference sequence).

The V call is TRBV5-3, the J call TRBJ1-1; unclear D gene. TRBV5-3 carries the ORF label, with uncertain function. V lost 4 bases to trimming and J lost 1 base, with 8 bases between them. The CDR3 runs 13 residues. The CDR3 sequence is CARSVAGNTEAFF. The CDR3 region has the DNA TGTGCCAGAAGCGTGGCGGGGAACACTGAAGCTTTCTTT.

The rearrangement joins TRBV9 to TRBJ1-1; 10 bases are shared with TRBD1. The CDR3 has 17 amino acids. V lost 0 bases, J lost 5 bases, and 10 bases stayed unmatched. Germline loops: CDR1 SGDLS, CDR2 YYNGEE. CDR3 nucleotides: TGTGCCAGCAGCGTAGACGTGGGACAGGGGCAGGGGACTGAAGCTTTCTTT. It yields the protein CASSVDVGQGQGTEAFF.